Sequencing of this T cell receptor (beta chain) was carried out in a study of regulatory T cells in long-lasting Graves disease. Time point specified: newly diagnosed GD, antithyroid drugs for less than 3 months. PBMC-derived RNA was used for the TCR library. Regarding the study as a whole: With persistent disease, TRBV28, TRBJ1-2 and TRBJ2-5 were the favored segments.

Only a few counts were recorded for this clonotype. Its matching antigen is unknown. The germline V gene has CDR1 MDHEN and CDR2 SYDVKM. The CDR3 runs to 12 residues. The V and J ends lost 4 bases and 5 bases respectively, with 8 bases between them. The authors built TCR beta libraries using iRepertoire HTBI primers and Arm-PCR of CDR3 regions. MiXCR, applied by TCRdb to the multiplex PCR reads, yields one record per CDR3 protein. In the table there are hundreds of thousands of distinct CDR3 sequences, 15% to 20% of which are singletons. Another study also made use of these data, one on T cells in Graves' hyperthyroidism and ophthalmopathy. In that study: A model of 13 V-J pairs discriminated ophthalmopathy from stable hyperthyroidism. Model predictions of ophthalmopathy came a median approximately seven months before onset.

The sequencing here drew on peripheral blood mononuclear cells (PBMCs), taken at new diagnosis, from a patient treated with antithyroid drugs. This rearrangement joins TRBV28 to TRBJ1-1, with unresolved D. The source of this sequence is a woman aged 25-40 years with Graves disease. CDR3: CASSSRVTEAFF. CDR3 nucleotides: TGTGCCAGCAGTTCTCGGGTAACTGAAGCTTTCTTT.